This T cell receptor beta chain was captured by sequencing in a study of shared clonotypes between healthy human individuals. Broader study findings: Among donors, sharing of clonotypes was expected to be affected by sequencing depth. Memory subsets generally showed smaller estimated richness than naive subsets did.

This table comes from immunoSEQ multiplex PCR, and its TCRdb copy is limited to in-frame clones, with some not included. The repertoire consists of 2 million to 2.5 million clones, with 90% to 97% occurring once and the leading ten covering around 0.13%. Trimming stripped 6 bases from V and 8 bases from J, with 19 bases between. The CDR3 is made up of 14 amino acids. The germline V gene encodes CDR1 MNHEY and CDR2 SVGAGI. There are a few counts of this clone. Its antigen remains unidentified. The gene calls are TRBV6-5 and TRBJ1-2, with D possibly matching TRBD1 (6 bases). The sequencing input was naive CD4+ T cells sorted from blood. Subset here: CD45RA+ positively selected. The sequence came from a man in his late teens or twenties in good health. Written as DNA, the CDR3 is TGTGCCAGCAGCCCCCCGGGGGGGCGTGGCGGCTACACCTTC. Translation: CASSPPGGRGGYTF.